The clone carrying this TCR beta chain has at least ten counts. Its antigen is not identified. The data originate from a study of post-analysis software for immune sequencing data. General study results and limits: Relative to controls, patients had a few TRBV segments at higher frequency, with TRBV5-6, TRBV5-1 and TRBV20-1 among these.

The CDR3 consists of 12 residues. Germline V gene lookup returns CDR1 SQVTM and CDR2 ANQGSEA. V gave up 4 bases and J gave up 1 base, with 7 bases separating them. Incorporated into the TCR beta cDNA libraries were unique molecular identifiers, which served to reduce PCR and sequencing biases. TCRdb re-derived calls from the PCR reads in MiXCR, one entry per CDR3 protein. The data contain fewer than 850,000 distinct CDR3 sequences, 25% to 30% of them singletons. This clonotype was obtained from a girl aged 10 to 17 with multiple sclerosis. Sequencing was performed on blood. The chain recombines TRBV29-1 with TRBJ2-5, with D perhaps assigned TRBD1 or TRBD2 (5 bases each). The CDR3 loop reads CSVAGGQETQYF. CDR3 in DNA: TGCAGCGTTGCTGGGGGCCAAGAGACCCAGTACTTC.